This record covers a single T cell receptor beta chain. The antigen remains unidentified. Unique molecular identifiers, one per molecule, were present on every TCR cDNA molecule. TCRdb reprocessed the 5' RACE reads with MiXCR, giving one entry per CDR3 protein. The profile shows 60,000 to 75,000 distinct CDR3 sequences, 6.3% of them singletons. This sample was taken from a study of spatial heterogeneity in lung cancer. Study context: Sequencing consistently turned up more beta-chain sequences than alpha-chain sequences.

Indicated time point: sample taken at primary tumor resection. Unsorted whole RNA of tumor, nontumor lung or frozen PBMC was sequenced. The CDR3 is made up of 14 amino acids. V was trimmed by 10 bases and J by 0 bases, leaving 15 bases between them. Germline loops: CDR1 SGHTA, CDR2 FQGNSA. The study's findings and limits: Ubiquitous expanded tumor TCRs surfaced in blood more at resection than they did at follow-up.

This TCR was sampled from a female donor with early-stage non-small cell lung cancer. The chain combines TRBV7-2 with TRBJ1-2; tentatively, D is TRBD1 (5 bases). Sequenced here: PBMCs, sampled at surgery. DNA of the CDR3: TGTGCCACTTTAGAACAGACAGCTAACTATGGCTACACCTTC. As protein: CATLEQTANYGYTF.